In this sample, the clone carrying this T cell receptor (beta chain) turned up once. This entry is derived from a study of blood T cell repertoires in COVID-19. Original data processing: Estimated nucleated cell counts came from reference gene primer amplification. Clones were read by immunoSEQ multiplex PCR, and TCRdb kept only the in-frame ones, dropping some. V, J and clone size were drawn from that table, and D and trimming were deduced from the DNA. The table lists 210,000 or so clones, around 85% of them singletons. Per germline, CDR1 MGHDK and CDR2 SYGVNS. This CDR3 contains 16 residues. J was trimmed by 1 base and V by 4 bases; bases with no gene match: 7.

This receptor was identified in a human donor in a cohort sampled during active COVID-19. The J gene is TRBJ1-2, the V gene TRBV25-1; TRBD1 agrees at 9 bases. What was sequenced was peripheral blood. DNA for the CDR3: TGTGCCAGCAGTGGGCAGGGACAGGGCTTTAACTATGGCTACACCTTC. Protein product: CASSGQGQGFNYGYTF.